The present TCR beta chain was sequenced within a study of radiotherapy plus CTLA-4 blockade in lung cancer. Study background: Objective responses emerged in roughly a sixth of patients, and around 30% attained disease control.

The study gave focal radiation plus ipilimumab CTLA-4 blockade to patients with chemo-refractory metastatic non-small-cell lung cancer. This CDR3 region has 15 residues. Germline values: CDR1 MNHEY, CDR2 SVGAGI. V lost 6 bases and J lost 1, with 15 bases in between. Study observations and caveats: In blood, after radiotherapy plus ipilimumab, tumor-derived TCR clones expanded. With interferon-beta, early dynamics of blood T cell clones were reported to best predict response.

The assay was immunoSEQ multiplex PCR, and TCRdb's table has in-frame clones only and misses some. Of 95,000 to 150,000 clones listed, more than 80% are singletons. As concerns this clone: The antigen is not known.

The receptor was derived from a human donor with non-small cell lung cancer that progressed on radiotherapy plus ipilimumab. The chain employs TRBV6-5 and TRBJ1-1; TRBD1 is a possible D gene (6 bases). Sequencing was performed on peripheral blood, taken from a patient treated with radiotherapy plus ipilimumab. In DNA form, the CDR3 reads TGTGCCAGCAGCAACCACAGGGATCAGAACACTGAAGCTTTCTTT. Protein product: CASSNHRDQNTEAFF.